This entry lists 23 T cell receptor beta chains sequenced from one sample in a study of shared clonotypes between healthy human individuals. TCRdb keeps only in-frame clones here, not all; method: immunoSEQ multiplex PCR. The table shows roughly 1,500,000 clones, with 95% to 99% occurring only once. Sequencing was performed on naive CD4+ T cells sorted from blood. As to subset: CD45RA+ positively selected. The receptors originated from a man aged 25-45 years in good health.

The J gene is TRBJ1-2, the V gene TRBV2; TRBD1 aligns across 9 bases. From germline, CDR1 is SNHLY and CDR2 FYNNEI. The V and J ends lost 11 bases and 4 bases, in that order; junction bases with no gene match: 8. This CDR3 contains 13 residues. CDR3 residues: CAGWTGEVYGYTF. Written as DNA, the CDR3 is TGTGCCGGATGGACAGGGGAGGTCTATGGCTACACCTTC.

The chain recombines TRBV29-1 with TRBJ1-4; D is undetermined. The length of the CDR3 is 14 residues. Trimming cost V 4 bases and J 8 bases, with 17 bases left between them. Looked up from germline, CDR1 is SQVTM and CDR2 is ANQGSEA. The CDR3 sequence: CSVAPHLGGEKLFF. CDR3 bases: TGCAGCGTTGCGCCACACTTGGGCGGGGAAAAACTGTTTTTT.

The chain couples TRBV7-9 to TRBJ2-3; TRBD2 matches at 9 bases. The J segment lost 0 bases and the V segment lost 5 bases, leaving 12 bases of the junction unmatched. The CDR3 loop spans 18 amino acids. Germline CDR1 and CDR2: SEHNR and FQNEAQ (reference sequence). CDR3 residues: CASSQLAGERVSTDTQYF. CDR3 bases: TGTGCCAGCAGCCAACTAGCGGGTGAAAGGGTTAGCACAGATACGCAGTATTTT. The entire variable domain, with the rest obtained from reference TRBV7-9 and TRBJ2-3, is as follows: DTGVSQNPRHKITKRGQNVTFRCDPISEHNRLYWYRQTLGQGPEFLTYFQNEAQLEKSRLLSDRFSAERPKGSFSTLEIQRTEQGDSAMYLCASSQLAGERVSTDTQYFGPGTRLTVL.

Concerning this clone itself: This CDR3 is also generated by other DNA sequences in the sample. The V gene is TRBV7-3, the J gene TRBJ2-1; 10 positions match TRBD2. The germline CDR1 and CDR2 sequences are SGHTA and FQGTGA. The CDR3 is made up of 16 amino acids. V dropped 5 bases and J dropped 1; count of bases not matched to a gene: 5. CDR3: CASSRLAGVSYNEQFF. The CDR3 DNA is TGTGCCAGCAGCAGGCTAGCGGGAGTGTCCTACAATGAGCAGTTCTTC.

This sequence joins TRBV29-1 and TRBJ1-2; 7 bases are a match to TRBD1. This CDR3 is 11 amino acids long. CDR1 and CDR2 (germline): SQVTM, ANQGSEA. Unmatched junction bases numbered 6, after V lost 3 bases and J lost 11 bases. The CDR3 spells CSVELGQSYTF. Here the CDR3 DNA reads TGCAGCGTTGAGTTGGGACAGTCTTACACCTTC.

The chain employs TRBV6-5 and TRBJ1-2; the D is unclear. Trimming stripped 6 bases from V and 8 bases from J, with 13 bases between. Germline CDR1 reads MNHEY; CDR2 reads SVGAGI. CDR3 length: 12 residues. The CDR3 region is CASSWPTEGYTF. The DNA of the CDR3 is TGTGCCAGCAGCTGGCCTACGGAGGGCTACACCTTC.

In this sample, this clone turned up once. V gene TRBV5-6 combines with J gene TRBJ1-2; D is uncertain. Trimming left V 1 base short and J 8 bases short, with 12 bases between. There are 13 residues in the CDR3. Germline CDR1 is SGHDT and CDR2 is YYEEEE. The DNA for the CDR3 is TGTGCCAGCAGCTTGTATTTGGTCCCCGGCTACACCTTC. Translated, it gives CASSLYLVPGYTF.

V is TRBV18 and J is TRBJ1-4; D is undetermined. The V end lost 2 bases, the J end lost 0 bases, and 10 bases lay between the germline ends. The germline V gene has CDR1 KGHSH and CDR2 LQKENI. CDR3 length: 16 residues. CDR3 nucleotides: TGTGCCAGCTCACCATCCATGGTGTCAACTAATGAAAAACTGTTTTTT. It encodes CASSPSMVSTNEKLFF.

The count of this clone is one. Here the CDR3 reads CASSLDVDTQYF. The CDR3, as DNA: TGTGCCAGCAGCTTAGACGTAGATACGCAGTATTTT. The chain has TRBV7-9 and TRBJ2-3; no definite D call. The germline V gene encodes CDR1 SEHNR and CDR2 FQNEAQ (reference sequence). CDR3 length: 12 residues. V shed 1 base and J shed 5 bases, with 4 bases lying between them.

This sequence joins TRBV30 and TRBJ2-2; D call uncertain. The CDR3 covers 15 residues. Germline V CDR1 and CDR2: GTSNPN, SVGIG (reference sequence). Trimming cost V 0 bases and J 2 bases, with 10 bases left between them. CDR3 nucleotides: TGTGCCTGGAGTGTATTTCAACGAAACACCGGGGAGCTGTTTTTT. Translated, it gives CAWSVFQRNTGELFF.

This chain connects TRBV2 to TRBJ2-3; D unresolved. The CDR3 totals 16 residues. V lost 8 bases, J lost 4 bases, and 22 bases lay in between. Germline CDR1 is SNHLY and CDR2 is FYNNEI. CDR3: CASSYTPGFGPDTQYF. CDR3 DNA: TGTGCCAGCTCCTACACACCGGGCTTCGGACCAGATACGCAGTATTTT.

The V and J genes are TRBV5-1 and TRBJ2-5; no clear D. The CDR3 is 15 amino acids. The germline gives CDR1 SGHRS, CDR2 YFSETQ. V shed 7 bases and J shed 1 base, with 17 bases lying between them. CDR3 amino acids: CASGKPGPSQETQYF. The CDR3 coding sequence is TGCGCCAGCGGAAAACCGGGCCCTTCCCAAGAGACCCAGTACTTC.

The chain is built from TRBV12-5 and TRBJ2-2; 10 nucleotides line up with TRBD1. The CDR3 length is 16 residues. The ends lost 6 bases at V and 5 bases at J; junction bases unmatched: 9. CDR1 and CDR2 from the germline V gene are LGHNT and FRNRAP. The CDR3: CASGRAGTGATGELFF. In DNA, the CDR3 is TGTGCTAGTGGGAGGGCCGGGACAGGGGCTACCGGGGAGCTGTTTTTT.

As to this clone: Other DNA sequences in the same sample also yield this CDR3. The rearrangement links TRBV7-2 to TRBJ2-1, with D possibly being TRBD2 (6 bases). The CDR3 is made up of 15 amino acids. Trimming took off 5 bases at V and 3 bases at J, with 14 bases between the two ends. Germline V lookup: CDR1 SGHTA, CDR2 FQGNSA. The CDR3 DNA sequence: TGTGCCAGCAGCCTGCGGCGGGGCGGCTACAATGAGCAGTTCTTC. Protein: CASSLRRGGYNEQFF.

The CDR3 nucleotides are TGTGCCAGCAGCTTAGTGGCTAGCGGTAGAAAGACCCAGTACTTC. This encodes CASSLVASGRKTQYF. The rearrangement links TRBV7-2 to TRBJ2-5; 7 bases match TRBD2. The germline V gene encodes CDR1 SGHTA and CDR2 FQGNSA. The CDR3 consists of 15 residues. J gave up 6 bases and V 1 base, and 8 bases lay outside the gene matches.

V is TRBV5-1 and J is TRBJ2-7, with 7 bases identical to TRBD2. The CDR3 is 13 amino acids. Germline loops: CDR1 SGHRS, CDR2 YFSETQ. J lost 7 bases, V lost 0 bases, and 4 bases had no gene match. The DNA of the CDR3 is TGCGCCAGCAGCTTGGCACCGGGAGGTGAGCAGTACTTC. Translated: CASSLAPGGEQYF.

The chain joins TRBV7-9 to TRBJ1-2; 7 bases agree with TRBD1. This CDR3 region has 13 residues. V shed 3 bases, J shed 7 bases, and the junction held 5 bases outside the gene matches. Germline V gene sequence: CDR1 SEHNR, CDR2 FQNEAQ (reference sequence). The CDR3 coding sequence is TGTGCCAGCAGCTTCGAGGGGGCAGGTGGCTACACCTTC. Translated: CASSFEGAGGYTF.

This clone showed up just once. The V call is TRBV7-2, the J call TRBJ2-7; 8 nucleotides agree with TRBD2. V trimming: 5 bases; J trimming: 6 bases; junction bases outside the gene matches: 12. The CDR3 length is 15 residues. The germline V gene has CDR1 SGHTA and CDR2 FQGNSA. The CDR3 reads CASSPGVAGRAEQYF. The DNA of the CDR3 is TGTGCCAGCAGCCCTGGAGTAGCGGGAAGGGCCGAGCAGTACTTC.

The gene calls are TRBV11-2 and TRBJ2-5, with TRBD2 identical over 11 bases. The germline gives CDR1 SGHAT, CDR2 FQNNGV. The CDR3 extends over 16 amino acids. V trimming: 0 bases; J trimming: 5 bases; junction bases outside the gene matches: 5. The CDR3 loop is CASSLDPASGRETQYF. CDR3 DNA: TGTGCCAGCAGCTTAGATCCGGCTAGCGGGAGGGAGACCCAGTACTTC.

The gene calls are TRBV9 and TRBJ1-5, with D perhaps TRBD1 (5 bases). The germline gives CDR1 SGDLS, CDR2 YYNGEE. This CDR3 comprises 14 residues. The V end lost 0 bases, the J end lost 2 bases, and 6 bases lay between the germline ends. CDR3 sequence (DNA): TGTGCCAGCAGCGTAGGACAGCGCAATCAGCCCCAGCATTTT. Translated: CASSVGQRNQPQHF.

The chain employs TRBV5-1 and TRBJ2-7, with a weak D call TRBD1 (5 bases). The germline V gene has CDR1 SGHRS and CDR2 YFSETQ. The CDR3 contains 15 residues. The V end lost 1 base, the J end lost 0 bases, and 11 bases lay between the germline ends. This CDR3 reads CASSLRGRSSYEQYF. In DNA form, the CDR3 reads TGCGCCAGCAGCTTGAGGGGCCGAAGCTCCTACGAGCAGTACTTC.

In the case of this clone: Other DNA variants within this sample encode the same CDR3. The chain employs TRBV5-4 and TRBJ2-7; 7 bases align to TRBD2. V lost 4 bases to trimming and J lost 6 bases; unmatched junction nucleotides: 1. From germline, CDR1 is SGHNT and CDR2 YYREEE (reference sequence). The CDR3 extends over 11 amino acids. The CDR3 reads CASSRGGEQYF. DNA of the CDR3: TGTGCCAGCAGCCGCGGGGGCGAGCAGTACTTC.

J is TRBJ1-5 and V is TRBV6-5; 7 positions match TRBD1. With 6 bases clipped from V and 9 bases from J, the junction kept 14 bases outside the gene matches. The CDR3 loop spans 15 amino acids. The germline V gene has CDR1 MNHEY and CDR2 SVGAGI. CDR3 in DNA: TGTGCCAGCAGATACCGGGACAGCGGGGTTTGGCCCCAGCATTTT. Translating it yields CASRYRDSGVWPQHF.